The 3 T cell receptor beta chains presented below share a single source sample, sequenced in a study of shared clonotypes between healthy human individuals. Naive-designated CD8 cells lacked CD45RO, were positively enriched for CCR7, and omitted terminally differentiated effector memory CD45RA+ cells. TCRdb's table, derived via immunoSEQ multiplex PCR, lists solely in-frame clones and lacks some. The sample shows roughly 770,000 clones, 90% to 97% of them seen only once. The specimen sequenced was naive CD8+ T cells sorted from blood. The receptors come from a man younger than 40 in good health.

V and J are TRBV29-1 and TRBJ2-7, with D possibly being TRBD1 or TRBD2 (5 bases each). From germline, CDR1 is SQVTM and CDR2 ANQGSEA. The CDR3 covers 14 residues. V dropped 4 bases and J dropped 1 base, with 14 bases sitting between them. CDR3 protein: CSVGVRGGSYEQYF. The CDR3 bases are TGCAGCGTTGGCGTCCGGGGCGGTTCCTACGAGCAGTACTTC.

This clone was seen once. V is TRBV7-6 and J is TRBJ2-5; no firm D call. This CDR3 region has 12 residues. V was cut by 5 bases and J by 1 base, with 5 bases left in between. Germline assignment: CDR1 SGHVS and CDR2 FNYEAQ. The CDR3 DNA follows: TGTGCCAGCAGCAAACTCCAAGAGACCCAGTACTTC. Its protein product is CASSKLQETQYF.

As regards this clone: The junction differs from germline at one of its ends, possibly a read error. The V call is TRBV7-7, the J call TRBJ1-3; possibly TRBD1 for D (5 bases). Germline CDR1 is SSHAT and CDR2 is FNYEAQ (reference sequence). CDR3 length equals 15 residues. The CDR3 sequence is CASSLDTSTGNTIYF. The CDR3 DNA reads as TGTGCTAGCAGCTTGGACACCTCGACTGGAAACACCATATATTTT.